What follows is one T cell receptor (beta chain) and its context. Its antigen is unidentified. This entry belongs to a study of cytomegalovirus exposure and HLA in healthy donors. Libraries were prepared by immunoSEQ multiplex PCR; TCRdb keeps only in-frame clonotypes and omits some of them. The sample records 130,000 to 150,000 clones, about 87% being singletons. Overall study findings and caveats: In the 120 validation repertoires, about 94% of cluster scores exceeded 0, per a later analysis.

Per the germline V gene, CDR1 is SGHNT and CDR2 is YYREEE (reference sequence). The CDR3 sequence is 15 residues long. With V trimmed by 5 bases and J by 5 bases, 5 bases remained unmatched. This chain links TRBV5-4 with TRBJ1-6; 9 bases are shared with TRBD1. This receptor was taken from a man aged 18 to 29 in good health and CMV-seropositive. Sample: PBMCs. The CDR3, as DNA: TGTGCCAGCAGTCCCCGGACAGGGGATAATTCACCCCTCCACTTT. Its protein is CASSPRTGDNSPLHF.